This T cell receptor (beta chain) was found in a study of cytomegalovirus exposure and HLA in healthy donors. Study-wide points: Several V segments, TRBV6-2 and TRBV6-3 among them, could not be told apart and were dropped. The authors assumed roughly uniform sequencing depth across donors for presence/absence analyses. Many donors carried some public TCRs, although rarity characterized most TCR sequences.

To note about this clone: The antigen is undetermined.

The CDR3 covers 16 residues. V lost 0 bases and J 6 bases, leaving 15 bases between the germline ends. Per the germline V gene, CDR1 is ENHRY and CDR2 is SYGVKD. It was with 60 Vbeta and 13 Jbeta primers that the PCR ran. Per the original methods: In a later analysis, the count reached 80 million or so unique TCR beta chains, with about 11 million shared. Data came from immunoSEQ multiplex PCR; TCRdb stores just in-frame clones and leaves some out. The D gene and trimming were derived from the DNA, and the V and J assignments and clone size from that table. This table holds around 150,000 clones, approximately 85% found once.

The clonotype originates from a woman in her thirties or forties in good health and CMV-seronegative. This rearrangement joins TRBV10-3 to TRBJ1-5; tentatively, D is TRBD1 (6 bases). Input material: PBMCs. The CDR3 loop is CAISESNRVIGQPQHF. As DNA, the CDR3 is TGTGCCATCAGTGAGTCGAACAGGGTAATAGGTCAGCCCCAGCATTTT.